The entry below gives a single T cell receptor beta chain sequence along with its context. Antigen: not known. This entry comes from a study of T cell responses to AZD1222 COVID-19 vaccine. Germline V gene sequence: CDR1 MNHEY, CDR2 SVGEGT. Trimming removed 2 bases at V and 4 bases at J, with 23 bases between. The CDR3 covers 18 residues. The study's findings and limits: CD4 TCRs covered the whole spike, strongest at regions 160-218 and 743-854.

Repertoires were generated with immunoSEQ multiplex PCR, while TCRdb's copy carries only in-frame clones and drops some. The sample comprises 120,000 to 150,000 clones, around 88% of which are singletons, and around 2.3% rests with the top ten. The sample here was peripheral blood, taken on day 0 of AZD1222 vaccination. V and J are TRBV6-2 or TRBV6-3 and TRBJ1-2, with a tentative D call TRBD1 (5 bases). The TCR originated in an adult in good health. The DNA of the CDR3 is TGTGCCAGCAGTTACCGTGGGACCGCGGGAGTCCCCACCTATGGCTACACCTTC. It is translated as CASSYRGTAGVPTYGYTF.